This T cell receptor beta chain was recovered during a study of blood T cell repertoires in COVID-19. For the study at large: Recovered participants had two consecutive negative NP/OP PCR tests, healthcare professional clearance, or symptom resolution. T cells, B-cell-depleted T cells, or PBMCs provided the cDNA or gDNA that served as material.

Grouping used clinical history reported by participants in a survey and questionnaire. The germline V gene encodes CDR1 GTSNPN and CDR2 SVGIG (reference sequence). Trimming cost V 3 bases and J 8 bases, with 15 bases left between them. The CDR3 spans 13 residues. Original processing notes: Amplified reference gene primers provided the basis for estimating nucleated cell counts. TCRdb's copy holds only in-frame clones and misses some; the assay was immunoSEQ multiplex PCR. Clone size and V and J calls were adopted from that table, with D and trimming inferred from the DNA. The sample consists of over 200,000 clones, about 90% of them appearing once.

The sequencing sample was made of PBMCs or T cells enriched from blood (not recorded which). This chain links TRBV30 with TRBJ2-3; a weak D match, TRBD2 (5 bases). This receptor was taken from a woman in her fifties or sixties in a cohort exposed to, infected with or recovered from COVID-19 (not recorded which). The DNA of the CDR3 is TGTGCCTGGAGAAGGCCGCTTCGGGGTACGCAGTATTTT. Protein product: CAWRRPLRGTQYF.